This T cell receptor (beta chain) is drawn from a study of identical twins. Study-wide findings and caveats: Instead of following the same donors, the conclusions were based on cross-sectional statistical analysis. For monozygotic twins, models underestimated out-of-frame TCR alpha sharing. Within cord blood, abundant beta clonotypes carried fewer insertions, but memory repertoires showed no such trend.

TCRdb reanalysed the 5' RACE reads using MiXCR and keeps one entry per CDR3 protein. Among 100,000 or so distinct CDR3 sequences listed, 5.9% were seen once. The CDR3 spans 15 residues. Per germline, CDR1 SGHNT and CDR2 YENEEA. V gave up 4 bases and J gave up 4 bases, with 13 bases separating them. The table lists this clonotype with many counts. Its antigen is not known. The chain uses TRBV11-3 and TRBJ2-2; tentatively, D is TRBD2 (6 bases). Input material: memory T cells sorted from blood. The origin of this receptor is a woman in her forties or fifties in good health. The CDR3 loop reads CASSSTTSPTGELFF. The CDR3 nucleotides read TGTGCCAGCAGCTCTACGACTAGTCCCACCGGGGAGCTGTTTTTT.